The rows below give T cell receptor beta chains drawn from one sample of a study of T cells after yellow fever vaccination. TCRdb re-analysed the 5' RACE reads in MiXCR, keeping a single row per CDR3 protein. The data show a few hundred thousand distinct CDR3 sequences, approximately 8% seen once. The sequencing here drew on PBMCs, taken approximately 40 days after the first yellow fever vaccination. Every receptor here comes from a young man who received the YFV17D yellow fever vaccine. The CDR3 runs from the conserved cysteine through the conserved F or W. A D gene is named only where the DNA matches it firmly. A clone size is listed for some rows: how often the clone was seen (once, few, many), or a class if it is expanded.

v_call	clone_size	j_call	d_call	cdr3_aa	cdr3_nt
TRBV5-1	-	TRBJ2-1	-	CASHGSGGLPNEQFF	TGCGCCAGCCACGGGTCGGGGGGCCTCCCTAATGAGCAGTTCTTC
TRBV7-2	-	TRBJ1-6	-	CASSLPQYNSPLHF	TGTGCCAGCAGCCTCCCCCAGTATAATTCACCCCTCCACTTT
TRBV11-3	few	TRBJ2-5	TRBD2	CASSLTGSGGEETQYF	TGTGCCAGCAGCTTAACTGGTAGCGGGGGGGAAGAGACCCAGTACTTC
TRBV6-5	few	TRBJ2-7	TRBD2	CASSYSRTSGDYEQYF	TGTGCCAGCAGTTACTCTAGGACTAGCGGGGATTACGAGCAGTACTTC
TRBV5-1	-	TRBJ2-2	TRBD1	CASSSLTGGSGELFF	TGCGCCAGCAGCTCATTGACAGGGGGTTCCGGGGAGCTGTTTTTT
TRBV18	-	TRBJ2-1	-	CASSPEAAGRVFF	TGTGCCAGCTCACCAGAGGCGGCAGGGAGAGTGTTCTTC
TRBV20-1	-	TRBJ2-3	-	CSASPGLDTQYF	TGCAGTGCTAGTCCAGGGTTGGATACGCAGTATTTT
TRBV9	many	TRBJ2-3	-	CASSVAPPGLMADTQYF	TGTGCCAGCAGCGTAGCTCCTCCGGGACTCATGGCAGATACGCAGTATTTT
TRBV15	few	TRBJ2-1	TRBD2	CATAGGLAGGYNEQFF	TGTGCCACCGCCGGAGGACTAGCGGGGGGGTACAATGAGCAGTTCTTC
TRBV20-1	-	TRBJ2-1	TRBD2	CCARGPGLGIYEQFF	TGCTGTGCTAGAGGCCCGGGACTAGGAATTTATGAGCAGTTCTTC
TRBV12-3/TRBV12-4	-	TRBJ1-1	TRBD1	CASSLGDRDAFF	TGTGCCAGCAGTTTAGGGGACAGGGACGCTTTCTTT
TRBV30	-	TRBJ1-2	-	CAWRSKLPNYGYTF	TGTGCCTGGAGGTCCAAACTGCCTAACTATGGCTACACCTTC
TRBV29-1	few	TRBJ2-5	TRBD2	CSAAGGEETQYF	TGCAGCGCAGCGGGGGGGGAAGAGACCCAGTACTTC
TRBV20-1	many	TRBJ2-5	-	CSANRGGGRGETQYF	TGCAGTGCTAATCGAGGAGGGGGGCGAGGGGAGACCCAGTACTTC
TRBV4-3	-	TRBJ2-5	-	CASSQVVAEGETQYF	TGCGCCAGCAGCCAAGTGGTGGCAGAGGGAGAGACCCAGTACTTC
TRBV19	-	TRBJ2-7	-	CASSIGATYDQYF	TGTGCCAGTAGTATTGGCGCTACCTACGATCAGTACTTC
TRBV4-3	-	TRBJ1-1	-	CASSPKENTEAFF	TGCGCCAGCAGCCCTAAGGAGAACACTGAAGCTTTCTTT
TRBV3-1	few	TRBJ2-1	-	CASSPAWGTGEQFF	TGTGCCAGCAGCCCGGCCTGGGGGACGGGTGAGCAGTTCTTC
TRBV5-4	-	TRBJ2-3	-	CASSPTPRDTQYF	TGTGCCAGCAGCCCAACCCCAAGGGATACGCAGTATTTT
TRBV12-3/TRBV12-4	many	TRBJ2-5	-	CASNADSWRETQYF	TGTGCCAGTAACGCAGACTCCTGGAGGGAGACCCAGTACTTC
TRBV7-7	-	TRBJ2-3	TRBD2	CASSREGLFTDTQYF	TGTGCTAGCAGCCGGGAGGGGCTATTCACAGATACGCAGTATTTT
TRBV7-2	few	TRBJ2-1	-	CASSPRVESRSYNEQFF	TGTGCCAGCAGCCCCCGGGTTGAGTCCCGTTCCTACAATGAGCAGTTCTTC
TRBV20-1	-	TRBJ2-3	-	CSAMYYTQYF	TGCAGTGCCATGTACTATACGCAGTATTTT
TRBV5-1	many	TRBJ2-2	-	CASSLRGDSTGELFF	TGCGCCAGCAGCTTGCGCGGGGACAGCACCGGGGAGCTGTTTTTT
TRBV12-3/TRBV12-4	many	TRBJ2-2	-	CASSTRGSVNTGELFF	TGTGCCAGCAGTACGCGAGGGTCCGTAAACACCGGGGAGCTGTTTTTT
TRBV14	few	TRBJ1-6	TRBD1	CASSPGGTGANSPLHF	TGTGCCAGCAGCCCAGGTGGGACAGGGGCTAATTCACCCCTCCACTTT
TRBV5-1	few	TRBJ2-6	-	CASSIHTGFSGANVLTF	TGCGCCAGCAGCATCCATACAGGATTCTCTGGGGCCAACGTCCTGACTTTC
TRBV12-3/TRBV12-4	-	TRBJ2-1	TRBD2	CASSTLGAGGLSSYNEQFF	TGTGCCAGCAGTACCTTGGGGGCGGGGGGACTCAGCTCCTACAATGAGCAGTTCTTC
TRBV20-1	few	TRBJ2-5	-	CSATSRGPGGAQYF	TGCAGTGCCACTTCCCGGGGGCCGGGTGGAGCCCAGTACTTC
TRBV12-3/TRBV12-4	-	TRBJ1-1	TRBD1	CTFSLAGTGLILNTEAFF	TGTACCTTCAGTTTAGCGGGGACAGGCCTAATATTGAACACTGAAGCTTTCTTT
TRBV9	few	TRBJ2-1	-	CASSVGGPANNEQFF	TGTGCCAGCAGCGTGGGGGGGCCCGCAAACAATGAGCAGTTCTTC
TRBV5-4	few	TRBJ2-3	TRBD1	CASGGSGTGSIDTQYF	TGTGCGTCTGGGGGATCCGGGACAGGGTCTATAGATACGCAGTATTTT
TRBV29-1	few	TRBJ1-2	TRBD1	CSAQKSGGRVGYTF	TGCAGCGCGCAGAAGTCAGGGGGCAGAGTGGGCTACACCTTC
TRBV7-2	few	TRBJ2-4	TRBD2	CASSLGITGGNIQYF	TGTGCCAGCAGCTTGGGGATTACGGGGGGAAACATTCAGTACTTC
TRBV7-9	few	TRBJ2-4	-	CASSLEWVPARVDIQYF	TGTGCCAGCAGCTTAGAGTGGGTCCCCGCCCGAGTAGACATTCAGTACTTC
TRBV20-1	few	TRBJ1-1	-	CSCLGGGTEAFF	TGCAGCTGCTTGGGAGGCGGCACTGAAGCTTTCTTT
TRBV5-4	few	TRBJ1-2	TRBD1	CASTRTGANYGYTF	TGTGCCAGCACCAGGACAGGAGCTAACTATGGCTACACCTTC
TRBV7-8	many	TRBJ2-1	-	CASSPGETYNEQFF	TGTGCCAGCAGCCCCGGGGAAACCTACAATGAGCAGTTCTTC
TRBV20-1	-	TRBJ1-4	TRBD1	CSARVLGGTGWEKLFF	TGCAGTGCTAGAGTCCTGGGCGGGACAGGGTGGGAAAAACTGTTTTTT
TRBV18	few	TRBJ1-1	-	CASSPVSNTEAFF	TGTGCCAGCTCACCAGTCTCGAACACTGAAGCTTTCTTT
TRBV7-9	once	TRBJ2-3	-	CASSYVSGTDTQYF	TGTGCCAGCAGCTACGTCTCGGGGACAGATACGCAGTATTTT
TRBV9	few	TRBJ1-3	-	CASSEGGGRDIGNTIYF	TGTGCCAGCAGCGAAGGGGGGGGACGCGATATTGGAAACACCATATATTTT
TRBV9	few	TRBJ1-6	TRBD1	CASSATRTGAASPLHF	TGTGCCAGCAGCGCGACCAGGACAGGCGCGGCTTCACCCCTCCACTTT
TRBV5-1	many	TRBJ1-3	-	CASSPRDGPGNTIYF	TGCGCCAGCAGCCCAAGGGACGGCCCGGGAAACACCATATATTTT
TRBV20-1	few	TRBJ2-4	-	CSAQTQAKNIQYF	TGCAGTGCTCAGACCCAAGCCAAAAACATTCAGTACTTC
TRBV11-1	many	TRBJ2-1	TRBD2	CASSLQLAGAGSYNEQFF	TGTGCCAGCAGCTTACAACTAGCGGGGGCCGGCTCCTACAATGAGCAGTTCTTC
TRBV6-1	-	TRBJ1-2	TRBD1	CASSGTGGFYGYTF	TGTGCCAGCAGTGGGACAGGGGGCTTCTATGGCTACACCTTC
TRBV9	-	TRBJ2-2	-	CASSVERGVTGELFF	TGTGCCAGCAGCGTAGAACGAGGGGTTACCGGGGAGCTGTTTTTT
TRBV11-2	many	TRBJ2-5	TRBD1	CASSLGGGRETQYF	TGTGCCAGCAGCTTAGGAGGGGGCCGGGAGACCCAGTACTTC
TRBV6-2/TRBV6-3	-	TRBJ1-5	TRBD1	CASSRRGTGDQPQHF	TGTGCCAGCAGCCGGCGCGGGACAGGGGATCAGCCCCAGCATTTT
TRBV5-1	few	TRBJ2-3	-	CASSFRVASTDTQYF	TGCGCCAGCAGCTTCAGGGTCGCTAGCACAGATACGCAGTATTTT
TRBV5-1	-	TRBJ1-2	-	CASSLGTAETYGYTF	TGCGCCAGCAGCTTGGGCACGGCCGAGACTTATGGCTACACCTTC
TRBV4-1	-	TRBJ2-3	-	CASSQVEGLRTDTQYF	TGCGCCAGCAGCCAAGTTGAGGGCCTTCGCACAGATACGCAGTATTTT
TRBV4-2	many	TRBJ1-1	-	CASSQAVENTEAFF	TGTGCCAGCAGCCAAGCGGTCGAGAACACTGAAGCTTTCTTT
TRBV6-5	-	TRBJ2-7	-	CASRRLNQQYF	TGTGCCAGCAGGCGCCTCAACCAGCAGTACTTC